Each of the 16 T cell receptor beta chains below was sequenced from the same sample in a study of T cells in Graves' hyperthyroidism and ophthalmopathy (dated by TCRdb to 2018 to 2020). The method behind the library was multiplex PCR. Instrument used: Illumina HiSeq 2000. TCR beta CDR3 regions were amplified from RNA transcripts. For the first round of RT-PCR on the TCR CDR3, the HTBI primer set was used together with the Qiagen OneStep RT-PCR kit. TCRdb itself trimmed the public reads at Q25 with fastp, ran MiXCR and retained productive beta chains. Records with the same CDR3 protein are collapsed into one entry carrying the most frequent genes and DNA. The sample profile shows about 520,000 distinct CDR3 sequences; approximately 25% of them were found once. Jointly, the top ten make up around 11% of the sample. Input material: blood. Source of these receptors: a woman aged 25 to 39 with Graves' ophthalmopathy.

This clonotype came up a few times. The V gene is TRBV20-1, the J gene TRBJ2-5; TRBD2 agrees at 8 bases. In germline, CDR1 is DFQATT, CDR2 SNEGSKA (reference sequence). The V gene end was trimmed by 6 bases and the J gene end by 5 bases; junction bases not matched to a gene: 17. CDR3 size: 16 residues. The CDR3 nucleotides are TGCAGTGCAAGGGCAGCAGGCAGCGGGAGTGCGGAGACCCAGTACTTC. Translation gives CSARAAGSGSAETQYF.

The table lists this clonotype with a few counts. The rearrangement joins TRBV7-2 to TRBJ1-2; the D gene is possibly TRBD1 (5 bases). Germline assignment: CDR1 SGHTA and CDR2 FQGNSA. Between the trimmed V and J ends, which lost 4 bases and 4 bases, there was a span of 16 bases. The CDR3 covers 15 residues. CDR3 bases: TGTGCCAGCAGCTCCTCGATGGTGGGGACCTATGGCTACACCTTC. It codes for CASSSSMVGTYGYTF.

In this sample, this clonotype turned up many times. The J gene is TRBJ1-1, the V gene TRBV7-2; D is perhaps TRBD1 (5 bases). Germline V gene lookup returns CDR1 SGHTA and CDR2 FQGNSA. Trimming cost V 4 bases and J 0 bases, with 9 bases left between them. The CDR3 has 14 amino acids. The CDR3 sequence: CASSSDSVNTEAFF. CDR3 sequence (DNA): TGTGCCAGCAGCTCCGACAGCGTGAACACTGAAGCTTTCTTT. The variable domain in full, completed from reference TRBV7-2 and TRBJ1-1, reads GAGVSQSPSNKVTEKGKDVELRCDPISGHTALYWYRQSLGQGLEFLIYFQGNSAPDKSGLPSDRFSAERTGGSVSTLTIQRTQQEDSAVYLCASSSDSVNTEAFFGQGTRLTVV.

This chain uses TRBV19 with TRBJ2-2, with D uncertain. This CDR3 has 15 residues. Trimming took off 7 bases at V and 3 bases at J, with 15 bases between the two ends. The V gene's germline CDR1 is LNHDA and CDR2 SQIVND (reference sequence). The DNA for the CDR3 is TGTGCCAGTAAGTGGCAGACCCTGGACACCGGGGAGCTGTTTTTT. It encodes CASKWQTLDTGELFF.

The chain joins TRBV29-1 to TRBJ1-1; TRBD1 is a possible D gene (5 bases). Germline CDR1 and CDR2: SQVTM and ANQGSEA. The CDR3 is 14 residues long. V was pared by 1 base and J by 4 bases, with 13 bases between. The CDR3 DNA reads TGCAGCGTTGAAGGGCAGGGATGGGTCACTGAAGCTTTCTTT. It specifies CSVEGQGWVTEAFF.

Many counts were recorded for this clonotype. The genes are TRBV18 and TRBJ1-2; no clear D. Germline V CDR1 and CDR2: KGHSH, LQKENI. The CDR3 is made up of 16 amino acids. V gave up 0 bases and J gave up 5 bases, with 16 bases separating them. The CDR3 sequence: CASSPPTLRHAYGYTF. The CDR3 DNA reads TGTGCCAGCTCACCACCTACCCTTCGGCATGCTTATGGCTACACCTTC.

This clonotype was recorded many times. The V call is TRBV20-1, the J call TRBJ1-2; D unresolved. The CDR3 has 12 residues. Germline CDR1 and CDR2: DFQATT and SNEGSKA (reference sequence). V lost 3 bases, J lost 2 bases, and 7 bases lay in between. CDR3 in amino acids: CSASFRNYGYTF. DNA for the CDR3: TGCAGTGCTAGTTTTAGAAACTATGGCTACACCTTC.

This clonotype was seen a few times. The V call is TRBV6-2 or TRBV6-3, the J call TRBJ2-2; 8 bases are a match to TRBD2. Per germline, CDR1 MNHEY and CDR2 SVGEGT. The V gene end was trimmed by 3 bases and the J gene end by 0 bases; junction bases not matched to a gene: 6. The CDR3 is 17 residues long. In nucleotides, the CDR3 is TGTGCCAGCAGTTATTCTAGCGGGCTGGCGAACACCGGGGAGCTGTTTTTT. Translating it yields CASSYSSGLANTGELFF.

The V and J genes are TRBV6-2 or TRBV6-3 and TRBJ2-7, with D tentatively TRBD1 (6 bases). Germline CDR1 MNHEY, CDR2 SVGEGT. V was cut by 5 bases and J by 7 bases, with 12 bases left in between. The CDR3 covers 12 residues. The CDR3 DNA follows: TGTGCCAGCAGTCGGACAGAGCGGGAGCAGTACTTC. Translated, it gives CASSRTEREQYF.

In DNA form, the CDR3 reads TGCAGTGCGGGGAGGGGGCAATTTTACGAGCAGTACTTC. This gives the protein CSAGRGQFYEQYF. V gene TRBV20-1 combines with J gene TRBJ2-7; the D gene could be TRBD1 or TRBD2 (7 bases each). V was pared by 6 bases and J by 4 bases, with 16 bases between. Germline V gene data show CDR1 as DFQATT and CDR2 as SNEGSKA (reference sequence). The CDR3 consists of 13 residues.

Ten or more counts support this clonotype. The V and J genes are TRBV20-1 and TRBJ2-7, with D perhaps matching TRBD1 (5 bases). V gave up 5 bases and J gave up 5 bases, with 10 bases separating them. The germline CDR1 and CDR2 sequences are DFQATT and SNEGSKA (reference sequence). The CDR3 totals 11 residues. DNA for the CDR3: TGCAGTGCTCCCAGGGTCGACGAGCAGTACTTC. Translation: CSAPRVDEQYF.

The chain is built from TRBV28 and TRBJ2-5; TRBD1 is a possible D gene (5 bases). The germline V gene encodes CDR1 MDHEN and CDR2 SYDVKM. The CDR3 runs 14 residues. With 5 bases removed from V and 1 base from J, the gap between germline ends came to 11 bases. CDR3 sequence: CASSPLQVQETQYF. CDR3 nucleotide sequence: TGTGCCAGCAGTCCACTACAGGTCCAAGAGACCCAGTACTTC.

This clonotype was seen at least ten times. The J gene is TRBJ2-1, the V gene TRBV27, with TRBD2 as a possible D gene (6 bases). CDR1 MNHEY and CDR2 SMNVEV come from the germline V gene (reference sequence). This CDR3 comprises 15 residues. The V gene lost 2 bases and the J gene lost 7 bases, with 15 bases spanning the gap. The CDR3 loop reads CASSLGTSSGNEQFF. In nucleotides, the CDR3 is TGTGCCAGCAGTTTAGGTACTAGCTCAGGAAATGAGCAGTTCTTC.

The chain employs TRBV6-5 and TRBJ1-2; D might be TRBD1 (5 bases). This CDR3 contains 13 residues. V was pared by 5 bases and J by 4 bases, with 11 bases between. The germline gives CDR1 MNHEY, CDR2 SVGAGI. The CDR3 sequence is CASSNQGFYGYTF. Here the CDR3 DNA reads TGTGCCAGCAGTAACCAGGGTTTCTATGGCTACACCTTC.

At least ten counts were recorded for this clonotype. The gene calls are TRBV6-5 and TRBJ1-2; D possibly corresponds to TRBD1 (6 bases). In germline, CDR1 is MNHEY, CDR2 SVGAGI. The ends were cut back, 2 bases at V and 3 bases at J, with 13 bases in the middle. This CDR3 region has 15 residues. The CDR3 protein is CASSYSPGADYGYTF. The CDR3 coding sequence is TGTGCCAGCAGTTACAGTCCGGGGGCGGACTATGGCTACACCTTC.

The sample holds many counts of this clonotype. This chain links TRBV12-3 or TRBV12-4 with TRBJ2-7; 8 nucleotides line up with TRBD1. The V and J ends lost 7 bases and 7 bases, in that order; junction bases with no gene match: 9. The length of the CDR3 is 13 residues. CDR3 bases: TGTGCCAGCACCCCGGACAGGGTGGGAGAGCAGTACTTC. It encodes CASTPDRVGEQYF.